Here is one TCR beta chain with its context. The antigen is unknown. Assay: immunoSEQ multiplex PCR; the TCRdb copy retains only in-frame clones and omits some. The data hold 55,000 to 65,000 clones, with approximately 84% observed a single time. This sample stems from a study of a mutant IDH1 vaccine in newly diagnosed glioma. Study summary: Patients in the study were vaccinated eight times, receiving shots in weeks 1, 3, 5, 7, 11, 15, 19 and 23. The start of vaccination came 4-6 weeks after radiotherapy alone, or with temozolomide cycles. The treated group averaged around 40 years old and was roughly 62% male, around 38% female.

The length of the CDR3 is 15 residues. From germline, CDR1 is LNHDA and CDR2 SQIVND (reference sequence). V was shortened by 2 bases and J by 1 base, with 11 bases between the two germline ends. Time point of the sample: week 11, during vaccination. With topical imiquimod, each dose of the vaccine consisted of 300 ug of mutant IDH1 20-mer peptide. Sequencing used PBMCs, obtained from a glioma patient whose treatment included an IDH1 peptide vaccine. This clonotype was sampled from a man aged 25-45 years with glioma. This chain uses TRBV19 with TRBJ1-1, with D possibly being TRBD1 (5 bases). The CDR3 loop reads CASSIWGLRNTEAFF. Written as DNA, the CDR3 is TGTGCCAGTAGTATATGGGGCCTCAGGAACACTGAAGCTTTCTTT.